These 2 T cell receptor beta chains originate from one sample sequenced in a study of OX40 agonist ivuxolimab in advanced cancers. Assay used: immunoSEQ multiplex PCR; TCRdb lists only in-frame clones, some missing. The sample holds tens of thousands of clones; 90% to 95% are singletons and the top ten take approximately 18%. The material sequenced was CD4+ or CD8+ T cells sorted from blood, taken in a trial of the OX40 agonist ivuxolimab. Receptors originate from an adult with an advanced solid tumor such as melanoma, head and neck, liver or kidney cancer.

V usage is TRBV19 and J usage is TRBJ2-3; tentatively, D is TRBD2 (6 bases). With 3 bases removed from V and 1 base from J, the gap between germline ends came to 8 bases. The CDR3 totals 14 residues. The germline V gene has CDR1 LNHDA and CDR2 SQIVND (reference sequence). In DNA form, the CDR3 reads TGTGCCAGTAGTATCGGGACTCGCACAGATACGCAGTATTTT. It specifies CASSIGTRTDTQYF. The full variable domain, with the rest looked up from reference TRBV19 and TRBJ2-3, is DGGITQSPKYLFRKEGQNVTLSCEQNLNHDAMYWYRQDPGQGLRLIYYSQIVNDFQKGDIAEGYSVSREKKESFPLTVTSAQKNPTAFYLCASSIGTRTDTQYFGPGTRLTVL.

J is TRBJ1-1 and V is TRBV7-6; unclear D gene. The CDR3 totals 14 residues. Germline CDR1 is SGHVS and CDR2 is FNYEAQ. Trimming removed 2 bases from V and 1 base from J, with 8 bases in between. CDR3 protein: CASSLRHPNTEAFF. CDR3 DNA: TGTGCCAGCAGCTTACGGCATCCGAACACTGAAGCTTTCTTT.